This T cell receptor (beta chain) originates from a study of T and B cells in COVID-19 patients. In the study overall: Blood was sampled from COVID-19 patients who were either actively infected or recovered. Study-level findings and limits: Highly clonal in active COVID-19, TRB repertoires exceeded healthy-donor diversity and richness at recovery.

BIOMED2 TRB-A/B primer pools were used in multiplex TRB PCR. Each CDR3 protein gets one entry after TCRdb re-called the multiplex PCR reads with MiXCR. The table includes 13,000 to 15,000 distinct CDR3 sequences, about 30% detected once. This clonotype ranks as medium-sized. Its cognate antigen is unknown. TRB was amplified from about 250-500 ng of blood genomic DNA. Germline V lookup: CDR1 MNHNS, CDR2 SASEGT. The length of the CDR3 is 15 residues. Trimming took off 0 bases at V and 8 bases at J, with 16 bases between the two ends. The rearrangement joins TRBV6-1 to TRBJ1-2; maybe TRBD1 (6 bases). The source of this sequence is a human donor who had recovered from COVID-19. The specimen was blood. This CDR3 is CASSEAATGTRGYTF. CDR3 in DNA: TGTGCCAGCAGTGAAGCGGCTACAGGGACGCGCGGCTACACCTTC.